These 21 T cell receptor beta chains originate from one sample sequenced in a study of blood T cell repertoires in COVID-19 (dated by TCRdb to 2018 to 2020). Receptors were amplified or captured by the immunoSEQ multiplex PCR assay. The table was pulled from immuneACCESS by TCRdb, which kept in-frame rearrangements only. Such tables lose some clones; where checked, under half of the loss comes from unresolved V genes, and the rest has no known cause. Across this sample there are some 200,000 clones, with about 85% seen only once. The ten largest clonotypes hold approximately 2.1% of the sample. The sample taken for sequencing was PBMCs or T cells enriched from blood (not recorded which). The receptors here all came from a woman younger than 45 who had recovered from COVID-19.

This clone was recorded once. Here the CDR3 reads CASSPRPSQGYGYTF. In DNA, the CDR3 is TGTGCCAGCAGCCCTCGCCCCTCGCAGGGCTATGGCTACACCTTC. The chain joins TRBV16 to TRBJ1-2; a possible D gene is TRBD1 (5 bases). The V end lost 4 bases, the J end lost 4 bases, and 16 bases lay between the germline ends. CDR1 and CDR2 (germline): KGHSY, FQNENV. The length of the CDR3 is 15 residues.

V gene TRBV29-1 combines with J gene TRBJ1-1; 10 bases match TRBD1. Trimming removed 4 bases from V and 0 bases from J; junction bases left unmatched: 2. CDR3 size: 14 residues. Germline-derived CDR1 and CDR2 are SQVTM and ANQGSEA. CDR3 protein: CSVGTGGLNTEAFF. Written as DNA, the CDR3 is TGCAGCGTTGGGACAGGGGGTTTGAACACTGAAGCTTTCTTT.

The J gene is TRBJ1-2, the V gene TRBV9, with D possibly matching TRBD1 (5 bases). V gave up 5 bases and J gave up 4 bases, with 24 bases separating them. This CDR3 comprises 17 residues. Germline V gives CDR1 SGDLS, CDR2 YYNGEE. The CDR3 DNA is TGTGCCAGCAGAGGAGGGGCAGGGCATGAAGGGGCCTATGGCTACACCTTC. Translation gives CASRGGAGHEGAYGYTF.

The V and J genes are TRBV12-5 and TRBJ2-3; D possibly corresponds to TRBD2 (6 bases). The CDR3 runs to 18 residues. V dropped 5 bases and J dropped 0 bases, with 21 bases sitting between them. The germline V gene encodes CDR1 LGHNT and CDR2 FRNRAP. The CDR3 nucleotides read TGTGCTAGTGGTCCCCCACCCTACACCGGGACTAGCACAGATACGCAGTATTTT. This sequence encodes CASGPPPYTGTSTDTQYF.

This clone showed up just a few times. The chain has TRBV6-1 and TRBJ1-2; 7 bases agree with TRBD1. Germline values: CDR1 MNHNS, CDR2 SASEGT. There are 17 residues in the CDR3. With V trimmed by 2 bases and J by 2 bases, 11 bases remained unmatched. The CDR3 reads CASSEQGVYLTNYGYTF. CDR3 bases: TGTGCCAGCAGTGAACAGGGGGTCTACTTAACAAACTATGGCTACACCTTC.

This clone showed up just once. V gene TRBV18 combines with J gene TRBJ2-1, with 8 bases aligning to TRBD2. V trimming: 3 bases; J trimming: 4 bases; junction bases outside the gene matches: 11. The CDR3 loop spans 17 amino acids. Germline V gives CDR1 KGHSH, CDR2 LQKENI. The CDR3 loop reads CASSPLKAGVLYNEQFF. As DNA, the CDR3 is TGTGCCAGCTCACCGCTGAAAGCGGGAGTGTTGTACAATGAGCAGTTCTTC.

The rearrangement links TRBV6-1 to TRBJ1-5, with 9 bases matching TRBD1. This CDR3 region has 16 residues. With V trimmed by 1 base and J by 10 bases, 11 bases remained unmatched. Germline loops: CDR1 MNHNS, CDR2 SASEGT. CDR3 in amino acids: CASSEVAETGGFPQHF. CDR3 bases: TGTGCCAGCAGTGAAGTCGCGGAGACAGGGGGATTTCCCCAGCATTTT.

CDR3 amino acids: CASKATGSRARINEKLFF. CDR3 bases: TGTGCCAGCAAAGCGACAGGGTCCAGGGCGCGAATCAATGAAAAACTGTTTTTT. The rearrangement joins TRBV27 to TRBJ1-4, with 7 positions matching TRBD1. Germline loops: CDR1 MNHEY, CDR2 SMNVEV (reference sequence). The CDR3 loop spans 18 amino acids. Germline trimming cut 7 bases from V and 5 bases from J; bases unmatched to any gene: 19.

The CDR3, as DNA: TGTGCCAGCAGCCAAGGGACAGGGGGCGGTCAGCCCCAGCATTTT. Translated, it gives CASSQGTGGGQPQHF. This chain uses TRBV4-2 with TRBJ1-5; 11 positions agree with TRBD1. The V gene end was trimmed by 1 base and the J gene end by 6 bases; junction bases not matched to a gene: 2. Germline V gene sequence: CDR1 LGHNA, CDR2 YNFKEQ. There are 15 residues in the CDR3.

The V and J genes are TRBV12-3 or TRBV12-4 and TRBJ2-1, with D perhaps matching TRBD2 (6 bases). V lost 6 bases, J lost 3 bases, and 6 bases lay in between. The length of the CDR3 is 12 residues. The CDR3 here is CASREGYNEQFF. DNA of the CDR3: TGTGCCAGCAGGGAGGGCTACAATGAGCAGTTCTTC.

The CDR3 DNA is TGTGCCAGCAGTCGACCGGGGTGGGGAGGGCGGAACTACGAGCAGTACTTC. It specifies CASSRPGWGGRNYEQYF. V usage is TRBV6-6 and J usage is TRBJ2-7; 7 bases are a match to TRBD2. CDR3 length equals 17 residues. Germline CDR1 reads MNHNY; CDR2 reads SVGAGI (reference sequence). J gave up 3 bases and V 5 bases, and 16 bases lay outside the gene matches.

This clone was seen just once. The J gene is TRBJ1-1, the V gene TRBV6-2 or TRBV6-3; no reliable D call. V was cut by 4 bases and J by 6 bases, with 9 bases left in between. Germline V CDR1 and CDR2: MNHEY, SVGEGT. The CDR3 loop spans 12 amino acids. The CDR3 loop is CASSSTESEAFF. The CDR3 DNA follows: TGTGCCAGCAGTTCTACAGAGTCTGAAGCTTTCTTT.

The chain combines TRBV30 with TRBJ2-5, with D possibly matching TRBD2 (5 bases). Deletions cut 4 bases from V and 5 bases from J, with 17 bases between. This CDR3 has 14 amino acids. Germline CDR1 reads GTSNPN; CDR2 reads SVGIG (reference sequence). As DNA, the CDR3 is TGTGCCTGGAATAGCCGGGATCCTTGGGAGACCCAGTACTTC. Translating it yields CAWNSRDPWETQYF.

DNA for the CDR3: TGTGCCAGCAGCAAAGACAACAGTCTATTCAATTCACCCCTCCACTTT. Translation gives CASSKDNSLFNSPLHF. The V and J genes are TRBV21-1 and TRBJ1-6; the D call of TRBD1 is as the table states it, not checked on the DNA. TRBV21-1 is a pseudogene segment. The CDR3 sequence is 16 residues long.

The table lists this clone with a few counts. This chain links TRBV5-1 with TRBJ1-1; TRBD1 is a possible D gene (5 bases). From germline, CDR1 is SGHRS and CDR2 YFSETQ. With 7 bases removed from V and 11 bases from J, the gap between germline ends came to 18 bases. This CDR3 has 12 residues. CDR3: CASSEGDVVAFF. The DNA of the CDR3 is TGCGCCAGCTCAGAAGGGGATGTGGTGGCTTTCTTT.

The V gene is TRBV30, the J gene TRBJ1-6; 8 bases line up with TRBD1. J gave up 1 base and V 4 bases, and 9 bases lay outside the gene matches. Germline V gene data show CDR1 as GTSNPN and CDR2 as SVGIG (reference sequence). CDR3 length: 17 amino acids. DNA of the CDR3: TGTGCCTGGAAACTATTCAGGGGGCGATCCTATAATTCACCCCTCCACTTT. It codes for CAWKLFRGRSYNSPLHF.

V and J are TRBV6-5 and TRBJ1-1; D not certain. The germline V gene encodes CDR1 MNHEY and CDR2 SVGAGI. This CDR3 contains 14 residues. Trimming removed 7 bases from V and 5 bases from J, with 17 bases in between. The CDR3 loop is CASTQGSGATEAFF. In DNA, the CDR3 is TGTGCCAGCACCCAAGGTTCGGGAGCTACTGAAGCTTTCTTT.

The rearrangement uses TRBV19 and TRBJ1-1; TRBD1 is a possible D gene (6 bases). V dropped 7 bases and J dropped 1 base, with 19 bases sitting between them. The CDR3 has 16 residues. Germline CDR1 is LNHDA and CDR2 is SQIVND (reference sequence). CDR3 in amino acids: CASNHPRGHRNTEAFF. CDR3 DNA: TGTGCCAGTAATCACCCTCGGGGACACCGGAACACTGAAGCTTTCTTT.

J is TRBJ2-3 and V is TRBV5-6; TRBD2 matches 12 bases. CDR1 is SGHDT and CDR2 is YYEEEE in the germline V gene. This CDR3 is 19 amino acids long. Losses at the gene ends were 4 bases for V and 1 base for J; bases not matched to a gene: 13. The CDR3 coding sequence is TGTGCCAGCAGCGAGGTTCGGCTAGCGGGAGGGCCGGGCACAGATACGCAGTATTTT. Its protein is CASSEVRLAGGPGTDTQYF.

The gene calls are TRBV5-8 and TRBJ2-3; TRBD2 agrees at 8 bases. J lost 1 base, V lost 4 bases, and 8 bases had no gene match. Germline V gene sequence: CDR1 SGHTS, CDR2 YDEGEE. The CDR3 sequence is 16 residues long. CDR3 protein: CASSLGTRLGTDTQYF. The DNA of the CDR3 is TGTGCCAGCAGCCTAGGGACTAGACTCGGCACAGATACGCAGTATTTT.

The rearrangement links TRBV18 to TRBJ2-3; D uncertain. V lost 2 bases and J 8 bases, leaving 5 bases between the germline ends. The CDR3 is 11 amino acids. Germline-derived CDR1 and CDR2 are KGHSH and LQKENI. The CDR3 DNA is TGTGCCAGCTCACCAGAGGTTACGCAGTATTTT. Its translation is CASSPEVTQYF.